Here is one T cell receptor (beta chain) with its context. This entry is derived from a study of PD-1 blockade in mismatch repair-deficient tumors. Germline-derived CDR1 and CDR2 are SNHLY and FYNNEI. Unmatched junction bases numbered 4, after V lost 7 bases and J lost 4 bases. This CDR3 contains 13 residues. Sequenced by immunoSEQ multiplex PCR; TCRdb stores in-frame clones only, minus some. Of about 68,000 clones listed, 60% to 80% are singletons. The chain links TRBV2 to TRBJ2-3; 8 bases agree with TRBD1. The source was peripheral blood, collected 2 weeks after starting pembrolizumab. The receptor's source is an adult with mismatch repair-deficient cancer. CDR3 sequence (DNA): TGTGCCAGCATCCGACAGGGGCCAGATACGCAGTATTTT. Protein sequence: CASIRQGPDTQYF. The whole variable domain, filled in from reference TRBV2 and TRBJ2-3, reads EPEVTQTPSHQVTQMGQEVILRCVPISNHLYFYWYRQILGQKVEFLVSFYNNEISEKSEIFDDQFSVERPDGSNFTLKIRSTKLEDSAMYFCASIRQGPDTQYFGPGTRLTVL.